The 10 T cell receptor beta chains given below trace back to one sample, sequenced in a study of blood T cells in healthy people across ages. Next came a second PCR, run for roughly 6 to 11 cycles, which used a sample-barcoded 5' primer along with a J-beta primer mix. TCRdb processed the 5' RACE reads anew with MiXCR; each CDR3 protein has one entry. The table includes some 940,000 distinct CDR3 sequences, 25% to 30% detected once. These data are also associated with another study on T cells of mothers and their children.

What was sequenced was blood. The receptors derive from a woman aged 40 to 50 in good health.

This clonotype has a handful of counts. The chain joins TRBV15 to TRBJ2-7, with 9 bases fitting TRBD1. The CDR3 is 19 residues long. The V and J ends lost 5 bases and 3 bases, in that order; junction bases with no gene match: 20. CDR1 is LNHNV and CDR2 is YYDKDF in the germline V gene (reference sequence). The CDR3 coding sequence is TGTGCCACCAGCCCCGGGACAGGGATAAATTGGGGCATGGACTACGAGCAGTACTTC. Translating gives CATSPGTGINWGMDYEQYF.

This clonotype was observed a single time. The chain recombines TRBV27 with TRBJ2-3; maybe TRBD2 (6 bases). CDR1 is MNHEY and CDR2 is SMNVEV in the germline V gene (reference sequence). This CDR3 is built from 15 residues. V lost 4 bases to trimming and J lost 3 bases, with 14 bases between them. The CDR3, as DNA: TGTGCCAGCAGTTCCCAAGGACTACAAACAGATACGCAGTATTTT. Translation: CASSSQGLQTDTQYF.

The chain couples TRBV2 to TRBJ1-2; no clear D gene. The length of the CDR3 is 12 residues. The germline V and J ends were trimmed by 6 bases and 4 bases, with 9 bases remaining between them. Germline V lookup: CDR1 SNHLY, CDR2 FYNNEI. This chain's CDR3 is CASRAESYGYTF. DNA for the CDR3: TGTGCCAGCAGGGCGGAGAGCTATGGCTACACCTTC.

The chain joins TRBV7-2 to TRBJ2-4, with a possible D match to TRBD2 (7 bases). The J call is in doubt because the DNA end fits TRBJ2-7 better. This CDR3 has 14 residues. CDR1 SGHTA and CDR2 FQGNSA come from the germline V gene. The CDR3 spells CASNPLGGPYEQYF. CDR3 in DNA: TGTGCCAGCAACCCTTTGGGGGGGCCCTACGAGCAGTACTTC.

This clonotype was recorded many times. CDR3 in DNA: TGTGCCAGCAGCGTAGCCGGGGGTCCCAATGAGCAGTTCTTC. Amino acid sequence: CASSVAGGPNEQFF. The V and J genes are TRBV9 and TRBJ2-1; a possible D gene is TRBD2 (6 bases). The CDR3 totals 14 residues. Germline V gene sequence: CDR1 SGDLS, CDR2 YYNGEE. The V end was cut by 0 bases, the J end by 6 bases, with 10 bases between.

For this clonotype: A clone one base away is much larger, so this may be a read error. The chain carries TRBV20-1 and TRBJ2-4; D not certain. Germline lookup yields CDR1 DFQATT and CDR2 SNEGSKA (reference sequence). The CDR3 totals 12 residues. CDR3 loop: CSARDYSDIRYF. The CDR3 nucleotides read TGCAGTGCTAGAGATTACAGTGACATTCGGTACTTC.

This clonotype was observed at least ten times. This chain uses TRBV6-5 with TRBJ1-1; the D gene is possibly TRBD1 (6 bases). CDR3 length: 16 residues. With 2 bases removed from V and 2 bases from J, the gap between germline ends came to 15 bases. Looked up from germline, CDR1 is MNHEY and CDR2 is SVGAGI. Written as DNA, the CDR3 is TGTGCCAGCAGTTACACCCCTGGACAGCTTAACACTGAAGCTTTCTTT. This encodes CASSYTPGQLNTEAFF.

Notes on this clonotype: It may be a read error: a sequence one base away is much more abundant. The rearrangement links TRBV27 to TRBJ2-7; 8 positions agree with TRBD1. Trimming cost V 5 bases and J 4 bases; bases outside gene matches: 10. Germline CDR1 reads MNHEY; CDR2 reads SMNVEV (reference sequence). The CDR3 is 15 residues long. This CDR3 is CASSAAGGSRYEQYF. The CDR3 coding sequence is TGTGCCAGCAGTGCCGCAGGGGGCAGTAGGTACGAGCAGTACTTC.

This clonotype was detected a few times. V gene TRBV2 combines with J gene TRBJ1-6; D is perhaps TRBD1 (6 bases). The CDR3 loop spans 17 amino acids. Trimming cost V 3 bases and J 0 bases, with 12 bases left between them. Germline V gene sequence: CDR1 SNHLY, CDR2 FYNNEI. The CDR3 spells CASSDRGWSSYNSPLHF. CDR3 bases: TGTGCCAGCAGTGACAGGGGATGGAGCTCCTATAATTCACCCCTCCACTTT.

The CDR3 sequence: CASSLTSGGGWTSEQYF. In nucleotides, the CDR3 is TGTGCCAGCAGCTTAACGTCGGGCGGCGGTTGGACTTCCGAGCAGTACTTC. The rearrangement joins TRBV7-3 to TRBJ2-7, with D tentatively TRBD2 (5 bases). This CDR3 contains 17 residues. V lost 0 bases to trimming and J lost 6 bases, with 21 bases between them. The V gene's germline CDR1 is SGHTA and CDR2 FQGTGA.